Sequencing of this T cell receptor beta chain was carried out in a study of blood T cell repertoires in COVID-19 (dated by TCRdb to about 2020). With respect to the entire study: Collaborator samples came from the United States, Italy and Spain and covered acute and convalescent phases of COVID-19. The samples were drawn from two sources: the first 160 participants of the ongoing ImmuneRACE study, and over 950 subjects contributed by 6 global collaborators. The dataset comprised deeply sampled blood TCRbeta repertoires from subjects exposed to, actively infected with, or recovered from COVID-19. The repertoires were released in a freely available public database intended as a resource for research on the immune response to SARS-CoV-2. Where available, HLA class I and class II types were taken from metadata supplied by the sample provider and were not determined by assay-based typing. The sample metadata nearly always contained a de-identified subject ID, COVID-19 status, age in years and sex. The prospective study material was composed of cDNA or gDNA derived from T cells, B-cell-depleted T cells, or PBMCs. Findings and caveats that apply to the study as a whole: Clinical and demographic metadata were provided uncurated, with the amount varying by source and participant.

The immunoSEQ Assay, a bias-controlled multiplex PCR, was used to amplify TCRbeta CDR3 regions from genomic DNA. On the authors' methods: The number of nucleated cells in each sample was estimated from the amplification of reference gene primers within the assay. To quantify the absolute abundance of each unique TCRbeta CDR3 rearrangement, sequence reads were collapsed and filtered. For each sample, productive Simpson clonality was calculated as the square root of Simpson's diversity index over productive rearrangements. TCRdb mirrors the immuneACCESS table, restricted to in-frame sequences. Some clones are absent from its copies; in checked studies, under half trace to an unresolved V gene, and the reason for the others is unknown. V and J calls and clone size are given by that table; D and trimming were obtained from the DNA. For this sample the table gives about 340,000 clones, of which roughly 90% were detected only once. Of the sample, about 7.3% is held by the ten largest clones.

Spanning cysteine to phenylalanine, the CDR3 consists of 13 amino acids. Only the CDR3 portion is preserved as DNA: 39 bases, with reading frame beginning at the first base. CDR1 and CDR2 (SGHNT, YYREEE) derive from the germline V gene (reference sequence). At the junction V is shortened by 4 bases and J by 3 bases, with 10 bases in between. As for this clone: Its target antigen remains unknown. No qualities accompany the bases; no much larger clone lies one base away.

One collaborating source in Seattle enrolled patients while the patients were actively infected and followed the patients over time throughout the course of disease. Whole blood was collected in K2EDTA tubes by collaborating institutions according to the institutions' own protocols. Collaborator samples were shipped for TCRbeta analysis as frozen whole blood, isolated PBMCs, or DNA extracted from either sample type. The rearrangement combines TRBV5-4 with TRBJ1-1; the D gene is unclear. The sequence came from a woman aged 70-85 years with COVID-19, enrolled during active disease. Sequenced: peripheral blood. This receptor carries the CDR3 CASSGSWDTEAFF. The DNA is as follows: TGTGCCAGCAGCGGGAGTTGGGACACTGAAGCTTTCTTT.